This record looks at one T cell receptor beta chain sequence and its context. The antigen is unknown. Germline V CDR1 and CDR2: MNHNY, SVGAGI (reference sequence). This CDR3 contains 16 residues. Trimming took 5 bases from V and 2 from J; bases not matched to a gene: 12. These data are taken from a study of post-analysis software for immune sequencing data. Whole-study context: Recorded disease courses covered relapsing-remitting, secondary progressive and progressive-relapsing multiple sclerosis. Some patients had no subtype annotation. Study-wide results and caveats: Patients showed TRBV5-6, TRBV5-1 and TRBV20-1 among about five TRBV segments more frequent than in controls. Those samples that were prepared in the same batch co-clustered strongly by F measure. Compared against controls, patients with multiple sclerosis displayed significantly lower normalized Chao1 diversity.

Incorporated into the TCR beta cDNA libraries were unique molecular identifiers, which served to reduce PCR and sequencing biases. Out of roughly 0.85 to 10 million T cells, some 480,000 cDNA molecules were generated. TCRdb re-called the PCR reads with MiXCR, one entry per CDR3 protein. The repertoire holds about 820,000 distinct CDR3 sequences, 53% seen once, with around 4.5% in the top ten. The V and J genes are TRBV6-6 and TRBJ2-7, with 7 positions matching TRBD2. The source is a girl aged 5-17 years with multiple sclerosis. The sample consisted of blood. For the CDR3, the DNA is TGTGCCAGCAGTGCCGGCCGGGCGGGGGTTGCCTACGAGCAGTACTTC. It translates to CASSAGRAGVAYEQYF.